This T cell receptor (beta chain) was recorded in a study of T cell repertoires in ileal Crohn's disease. As for the study in general: Patients had a median approximately 7.2-year disease duration, and about 40% were active smokers. About half of patients got postoperative therapy: about twelve thiopurines, around 20 anti-TNF.

The V and J ends lost 4 bases and 7 bases respectively, with 14 bases between them. This CDR3 spans 15 amino acids. The V gene's germline CDR1 is KGHSY and CDR2 FQNENV. The repertoire was sequenced with immunoSEQ multiplex PCR; TCRdb's copy has only in-frame clones and lacks some. The data show around 5,000 clones, approximately 82% seen once. This TCR derives from an adult with Crohn's disease. Sequencing was performed on ileal tissue. The chain uses TRBV16 and TRBJ1-6, with D unclear. The CDR3 nucleotides read TGTGCCAGCAGCCGCACCAGGTCTGCCAATTCACCCCTCCACTTT. Its protein product is CASSRTRSANSPLHF.